The 9 T cell receptor beta chains listed next were all sequenced from one sample in a study of T cells in Graves' hyperthyroidism and ophthalmopathy. Researchers amplified the TCR beta CDR3 regions from RNA transcripts. First-round RT-PCR targeting the TCR CDR3 was performed with the HTBI primer set. TCRdb independently ran MiXCR on the multiplex PCR reads; one entry per CDR3 protein. This table holds about 420,000 distinct CDR3 sequences, roughly 15% found once. Input material: blood. The origin of the receptors is a young woman with Graves' hyperthyroidism.

Worth noting for this clonotype: A much larger clone lies a single base off, so this may be a read error. This chain uses TRBV25-1 with TRBJ2-7; TRBD2 might be the D (6 bases). In germline, CDR1 is MGHDK, CDR2 SYGVNS. This CDR3 has 15 residues. Trimming removed 4 bases at V and 5 bases at J, with 18 bases between. In DNA form, the CDR3 reads TGTGCCAGCAGTGGGGGCCTAGCGAGAAGGAACGAGCAGTACTTC. This gives the protein CASSGGLARRNEQYF.

This clonotype was found many times. The V and J genes are TRBV28 and TRBJ1-1; D may be TRBD1 (6 bases). Trimming took off 8 bases at V and 5 bases at J, with 18 bases between the two ends. There are 14 residues in the CDR3. Germline loops: CDR1 MDHEN, CDR2 SYDVKM. The CDR3 protein is CASGVTGPNTEAFF. As DNA, the CDR3 is TGTGCCAGCGGTGTTACAGGGCCCAATACTGAAGCTTTCTTT. The variable domain in full, completed from reference TRBV28 and TRBJ1-1, reads DVKVTQSSRYLVKRTGEKVFLECVQDMDHENMFWYRQDPGLGLRLIYFSYDVKMKEKGDIPEGYSVSREKKERFSLILESASTNQTSMYLCASGVTGPNTEAFFGQGTRLTVV.

Many counts were recorded for this clonotype. The chain recombines TRBV27 with TRBJ2-7; D assignment may be TRBD1 or TRBD2 (5 bases each). Per germline, CDR1 MNHEY and CDR2 SMNVEV (reference sequence). V gave up 8 bases and J gave up 0 bases, with 17 bases separating them. The CDR3 covers 15 residues. CDR3 sequence reads: CASYKEGPSSYEQYF. CDR3 coding DNA: TGTGCCAGCTATAAAGAGGGGCCCAGCTCCTACGAGCAGTACTTC.

This rearrangement joins TRBV12-3 or TRBV12-4 to TRBJ2-7; weak D call: TRBD2 (5 bases). There are 13 residues in the CDR3. Trimming left V 5 bases short and J 3 bases short, with 11 bases between. The CDR3 loop reads CASSLLALYEQYF. CDR3 DNA: TGTGCCAGCAGTCTCCTAGCCCTCTACGAGCAGTACTTC.

This clonotype came up a few times. The chain is built from TRBV5-6 and TRBJ1-6; D not resolved. This CDR3 spans 16 amino acids. Germline V gene lookup returns CDR1 SGHDT and CDR2 YYEEEE. The V end lost 4 bases, the J end lost 11 bases, and 22 bases lay between the germline ends. The CDR3 here is CASSPLGGQVGPPLHF. CDR3 DNA: TGTGCCAGCAGCCCCCTCGGAGGGCAGGTGGGCCCACCCCTCCACTTT.

This clonotype was seen more than once but under ten times. Here the CDR3 DNA reads TGTGCCAGCAGACTAGCGGGGATCCAAGAGACCCAGTACTTC. It encodes CASRLAGIQETQYF. This sequence joins TRBV28 and TRBJ2-5; 10 bases align to TRBD2. V lost 6 bases, J lost 1 base, and 2 bases stayed unmatched. In germline, CDR1 is MDHEN, CDR2 SYDVKM. The CDR3 loop spans 14 amino acids. The full variable domain, completed using reference TRBV28 and TRBJ2-5, is DVKVTQSSRYLVKRTGEKVFLECVQDMDHENMFWYRQDPGLGLRLIYFSYDVKMKEKGDIPEGYSVSREKKERFSLILESASTNQTSMYLCASRLAGIQETQYFGPGTRLLVL.

This clonotype showed up many times. The chain couples TRBV19 to TRBJ2-7, with D tentatively TRBD1 or TRBD2 (6 bases each). This CDR3 spans 15 amino acids. CDR1 is LNHDA, CDR2 SQIVND, per germline (reference sequence). The germline V and J ends were trimmed by 6 bases and 0 bases, with 15 bases remaining between them. The CDR3 is CASSRGTLSSYEQYF. The CDR3 DNA sequence: TGTGCCAGTAGCCGCGGGACACTCAGCTCCTACGAGCAGTACTTC.

This clonotype was recorded at least ten times. This chain links TRBV5-5 with TRBJ1-1; weak D call: TRBD1 (6 bases). Germline V gene sequence: CDR1 SGHKS, CDR2 YYEKEE (reference sequence). The ends were cut back, 0 bases at V and 7 bases at J, with 13 bases in the middle. The CDR3 sequence is 14 residues long. CDR3 loop: CASSLVRGDDEAFF. The CDR3 nucleotides read TGTGCCAGCAGCTTGGTCAGGGGAGACGATGAAGCTTTCTTT.

This rearrangement joins TRBV9 to TRBJ1-1, with D unclear. The CDR3 has 14 amino acids. Trimming pared 6 bases from V and 0 bases from J, leaving 12 bases between. Germline V gives CDR1 SGDLS, CDR2 YYNGEE. The CDR3, as DNA: TGTGCCAGCACCAACCCCCGCCTGAACACTGAAGCTTTCTTT. It encodes CASTNPRLNTEAFF.